This entry is about one T cell receptor (beta chain). This clone has only one observation. The antigen it binds to is not known. No base quality values were provided; no much bigger clone lies one nucleotide off. The CDR3 measures 13 amino acids from cysteine to phenylalanine. Only CDR3 DNA remains: 39 bases, in frame from the first base. The trim is 0 bases for V and 6 bases for J, with a gap of 8 bases between the germline ends. Looking up the germline V gene (reference sequence) yields CDR1 SGHAT and CDR2 FQDESV. Participants in the prospective study were enrolled through a virtual design, were aged roughly 18 to 100 years, and lived in about 25 United States geographic areas. In the prospective study, cohorts were assigned on the basis of participant-reported clinical history obtained from a screening survey and a study questionnaire. Recovered participants in ImmuneRACE Cohort 3 were defined by two consecutive negative NP/OP PCR tests, clearance by a healthcare professional, or resolution of symptoms. In the prospective study, mobile phlebotomists collected whole blood, serum and a nasopharyngeal or oropharyngeal swab from each participant. Prospective study participants could optionally give additional blood draws and questionnaires over a roughly two-month period. Before DNA extraction, blood samples from the prospective study were shipped at room temperature or frozen.

The immunoSEQ Assay, a bias-controlled multiplex PCR, was used to amplify TCRbeta CDR3 regions from genomic DNA. In the source study's methods: Nucleated cell counts per sample were estimated from amplification of reference gene primers within the assay. To quantify the absolute abundance of each unique TCRbeta CDR3 rearrangement, sequence reads were collapsed and filtered. Productive Simpson clonality was computed per sample as the square root of Simpson's diversity index over productive rearrangements. TCRdb limited this immuneACCESS table to in-frame rearrangements with V and J called. A share of clones is missing; checked studies link under half to unresolved V genes, and the rest is unexplained. V and J calls and clone size come straight from that table; D and trimming were deduced from the DNA. This sample comprises about 180,000 clones, about 90% of them detected only once. The ten largest clones take up 9% of the sample.

These data originate in a study of blood T cell repertoires in COVID-19 (dated by TCRdb to the early 2020s). Study-wide context: Samples covering the acute and convalescent phases of COVID-19 were provided by collaborators in the United States, Italy and Spain. The prospective study material was composed of cDNA or gDNA derived from T cells, B-cell-depleted T cells, or PBMCs. Deeply sampled blood TCRbeta repertoires from subjects exposed to, actively infected with, or recovered from COVID-19 were included in the dataset. A freely available public database, intended as a resource for researchers studying the immune response to SARS-CoV-2, is where the repertoires were released. The samples were drawn from two sources: the first 160 participants of the ongoing ImmuneRACE study, and over 950 subjects contributed by 6 global collaborators. Nearly every sample came with metadata listing a de-identified subject ID, COVID-19 status, age in years and sex. Where available, HLA class I and class II types were obtained from metadata supplied by the sample provider rather than from assay-based typing. On the study overall, not on this receptor specifically: The quantity of clinical and demographic metadata differed by source and by participant and was supplied without curation.

Sequencing input: PBMCs or T cells enriched from blood (not recorded which). This chain joins TRBV11-1 to TRBJ1-1; no confident D gene assignment can be made. This clonotype was sampled from a woman under 30 who had recovered from COVID-19. The base sequence is TGTGCCAGCAGCTTAGCCGGCGGGGCTGAAGCTTTCTTT. It translates as CASSLAGGAEAFF.